This T cell receptor (beta chain) originates from a study of T cell responses to AZD1222 COVID-19 vaccine. The CDR3 covers 14 residues. The V gene's germline CDR1 is MNHEY and CDR2 SVGAGI. V was shortened by 7 bases and J by 0 bases, with 12 bases between the two germline ends. Using immunoSEQ multiplex PCR, the repertoire was profiled, and TCRdb retains in-frame clones only, with some absent. The repertoire holds fewer than 85,000 clones, with roughly nine tenths as singletons. The sample consisted of peripheral blood, taken 28 days after the second AZD1222 dose. The receptor was derived from an adult who received the AZD1222 COVID-19 vaccine. The V call is TRBV6-5, the J call TRBJ1-1; D possibly corresponds to TRBD1 (6 bases). Here the CDR3 reads CASIRGNMNTEAFF. In DNA, the CDR3 is TGTGCCAGCATCAGGGGAAACATGAACACTGAAGCTTTCTTT.